The 14 T cell receptor beta chains reported below all come from one sample, sequenced in a study of blood T cell repertoires in COVID-19 (dated by TCRdb to 2020 to 2022). The library came from the immunoSEQ multiplex PCR assay. TCRdb limited this immuneACCESS table to in-frame rearrangements with V and J called. A share of clones is missing; checked studies link under half to unresolved V genes, and the rest is unexplained. For this sample there are about 270,000 clones; roughly nine tenths appear just once. The leading ten clones occupy 8.5% to 9% of the sample. Sequences were obtained from peripheral blood. All receptors derive from a man in his forties or fifties with active or convalescent COVID-19.

V gene TRBV28 combines with J gene TRBJ1-6; no reliable D call. CDR1 and CDR2 (germline): MDHEN, SYDVKM. The CDR3 length is 11 residues. CDR3 bases: TGTGGCGCAGGTCGGGGATCACCCCTCCACTTT. Protein: CGAGRGSPLHF.

The rearrangement joins TRBV6-5 to TRBJ2-7; 9 nucleotides agree with TRBD2. The CDR3 loop spans 13 amino acids. V lost 7 bases and J lost 6; bases outside the gene matches: 7. Germline V gene lookup returns CDR1 MNHEY and CDR2 SVGAGI. CDR3 residues: CASKGGRGAEQYF. CDR3 coding DNA: TGTGCCAGCAAGGGCGGGAGGGGAGCCGAGCAGTACTTC.

V is TRBV11-2 and J is TRBJ2-1; TRBD2 might be the D (6 bases). Germline V CDR1 and CDR2: SGHAT, FQNNGV. The CDR3 length is 15 residues. V shed 5 bases and J shed 5 bases, with 16 bases lying between them. In DNA form, the CDR3 reads TGTGCCAGCAGCCCTGGGGGGTACATCAACAATGAGCAGTTCTTC. It encodes CASSPGGYINNEQFF.

The J gene is TRBJ2-4, the V gene TRBV5-5; D is uncertain. The V end was cut by 4 bases, the J end by 1 base, with 12 bases between. Germline-derived CDR1 and CDR2 are SGHKS and YYEKEE (reference sequence). The CDR3 is 15 amino acids. CDR3: CASSPLAVAKNIQYF. DNA of the CDR3: TGTGCCAGCAGCCCCCTCGCAGTGGCCAAAAACATTCAGTACTTC. Using reference TRBV5-5 and TRBJ2-4 for the parts outside the CDR3, the full variable domain is DAGVTQSPTHLIKTRGQQVTLRCSPISGHKSVSWYQQVLGQGPQFIFQYYEKEERGRGNFPDRFSARQFPNYSSELNVNALLLGDSALYLCASSPLAVAKNIQYFGAGTRLSVL.

The chain couples TRBV10-1 to TRBJ1-1; D is possibly TRBD1 (6 bases). The CDR3 is 13 residues long. The ends were cut back, 6 bases at V and 6 bases at J, with 14 bases in the middle. Germline assignment: CDR1 WNHNN and CDR2 SYGVQD (reference sequence). CDR3 nucleotide sequence: TGCGCCAGCAGCCGCGACAGGAGCGCTGAAGCTTTCTTT. Translation gives CASSRDRSAEAFF.

This chain connects TRBV2 to TRBJ2-4; the match to TRBD2 covers 7 bases. Trimming at V came to 6 bases and at J to 4 bases, leaving 6 bases not matched to a gene. This CDR3 has 14 residues. CDR1 SNHLY and CDR2 FYNNEI come from the germline V gene. CDR3 protein: CASRSQRGKNIQYF. In DNA, the CDR3 is TGTGCCAGCAGATCACAGCGGGGTAAAAACATTCAGTACTTC.

The genes are TRBV11-2 and TRBJ2-7; TRBD1 aligns across 7 bases. V was pared by 5 bases and J by 3 bases, with 10 bases of the junction left unmatched. The CDR3 totals 15 residues. The germline V gene encodes CDR1 SGHAT and CDR2 FQNNGV. Written as DNA, the CDR3 is TGTGCCAGCAGCGTCGAACAGGGGTCCCTCTACGAGCAGTACTTC. Its protein product is CASSVEQGSLYEQYF. The full variable domain, with the rest looked up from reference TRBV11-2 and TRBJ2-7, is EAGVAQSPRYKIIEKRQSVAFWCNPISGHATLYWYQQILGQGPKLLIQFQNNGVVDDSQLPKDRFSAERLKGVDSTLKIQPAKLEDSAVYLCASSVEQGSLYEQYFGPGTRLTVT.

The rearrangement links TRBV6-1 to TRBJ1-1; D might be TRBD1 (5 bases). The V and J ends lost 3 bases and 5 bases respectively, with 10 bases between them. Germline CDR1 and CDR2: MNHNS and SASEGT. The CDR3 has 13 residues. This CDR3 is CASSDQGGTEAFF. The CDR3 DNA reads TGTGCCAGCAGTGATCAGGGTGGGACTGAAGCTTTCTTT.

The chain recombines TRBV6-1 with TRBJ2-2; no clear D gene. The V end lost 4 bases, the J end lost 1 base, and 19 bases lay between the germline ends. The CDR3 has 18 residues. Per the germline V gene, CDR1 is MNHNS and CDR2 is SASEGT. The chain's CDR3 is CASSVAPPETLNTGELFF. CDR3 nucleotide sequence: TGTGCCAGCAGTGTAGCCCCTCCCGAGACACTGAACACCGGGGAGCTGTTTTTT.

The chain couples TRBV5-4 to TRBJ1-2; D gene uncertain. This CDR3 contains 14 residues. With 0 bases removed from V and 5 bases from J, the gap between germline ends came to 11 bases. The V gene's germline CDR1 is SGHNT and CDR2 YYREEE (reference sequence). The CDR3 sequence: CASSLASGTYGYTF. The CDR3 DNA reads TGTGCCAGCAGCTTGGCGTCAGGAACTTATGGCTACACCTTC.

The V gene is TRBV5-1, the J gene TRBJ2-5; D possibly corresponds to TRBD2 (7 bases). CDR1 SGHRS and CDR2 YFSETQ come from the germline V gene. Trimming pared 0 bases from V and 5 bases from J, leaving 17 bases between. The CDR3 contains 16 residues. DNA for the CDR3: TGCGCCAGCAGCTTGGCGCTAAAGGGAGGGGGGGAGACCCAGTACTTC. This codes for CASSLALKGGGETQYF. Drawing the rest from reference TRBV5-1 and TRBJ2-5, the complete variable domain is KAGVTQTPRYLIKTRGQQVTLSCSPISGHRSVSWYQQTPGQGLQFLFEYFSETQRNKGNFPGRFSGRQFSNSRSEMNVSTLELGDSALYLCASSLALKGGGETQYFGPGTRLLVL.

This clone was seen only once. This chain joins TRBV5-4 and TRBJ1-4; no clear D. Trimming pared 0 bases from V and 3 bases from J, leaving 6 bases between. The CDR3 contains 14 residues. Germline V gives CDR1 SGHNT, CDR2 YYREEE (reference sequence). The CDR3 nucleotides read TGTGCCAGCAGCTTGGGCAGATCTAATGAAAAACTGTTTTTT. Its protein product is CASSLGRSNEKLFF.

The chain uses TRBV19 and TRBJ1-2; TRBD1 might be the D (5 bases). Trimming pared 5 bases from V and 4 bases from J, leaving 14 bases between. The length of the CDR3 is 14 residues. The germline gives CDR1 LNHDA, CDR2 SQIVND (reference sequence). The CDR3 DNA sequence: TGTGCCAGTAGTTACGAAGGGGTGGGCTATGGCTACACCTTC. Encoded protein: CASSYEGVGYGYTF.

Concerning this clone: The sample has other DNA sequences that encode this CDR3 too. The V and J genes are TRBV11-2 and TRBJ1-5, with 10 bases identical to TRBD1. Germline V gene lookup returns CDR1 SGHAT and CDR2 FQNNGV. The CDR3 contains 14 residues. J gave up 5 bases and V 5 bases, and 3 bases lay outside the gene matches. This chain's CDR3 is CASSPGTGDQPQHF. In DNA, the CDR3 is TGTGCCAGCAGCCCCGGGACAGGGGATCAGCCCCAGCATTTT.